The 9 T cell receptor beta chains below were found in one sample sequenced in a study of response to subunit inactivated influenza vaccine. TCRdb independently ran MiXCR on the RT-PCR reads; one entry per CDR3 protein. Of hundreds of thousands of distinct CDR3 sequences in the sample, about a tenth were seen once. This specimen was PBMCs from blood, taken 45 days after vaccination. The source of these receptors is a man aged 50 or older who received an inactivated influenza vaccine.

This clonotype was counted ten times or more. The chain couples TRBV27 to TRBJ2-1; no clear D. Germline CDR1 MNHEY, CDR2 SMNVEV (reference sequence). CDR3 length: 15 residues. Between the trimmed V and J ends, which lost 3 bases and 2 bases, there was a span of 11 bases. CDR3 region: CASSFVGGTYNEQFF. CDR3 DNA sequence: TGTGCCAGCAGTTTTGTGGGCGGAACCTACAATGAGCAGTTCTTC.

The genes are TRBV4-1 and TRBJ1-2, with D unclear. The CDR3 has 11 amino acids. Germline-derived CDR1 and CDR2 are MGHRA and YSYEKL. Trimming pared 4 bases from V and 6 bases from J, leaving 6 bases between. In nucleotides, the CDR3 is TGCGCCAGCAGCCGAGTCGATGGCTACACCTTC. Translation: CASSRVDGYTF.

This clonotype was detected only a few times. The chain has TRBV12-3 or TRBV12-4 and TRBJ1-5, with 7 positions matching TRBD1. The CDR3 has 13 residues. V trimming: 6 bases; J trimming: 4 bases; junction bases outside the gene matches: 3. CDR3 DNA: TGTGCCAGCAGGGGACAGTCAAATCAGCCCCAGCATTTT. This encodes CASRGQSNQPQHF.

The CDR3 DNA is TGTGCCAGCAGCCTTACGATACAGCCGGGTAGCTTTGAGCAGTTCTTC. Encoded protein: CASSLTIQPGSFEQFF. The chain joins TRBV7-9 to TRBJ2-1; D ambiguous. V was shortened by 5 bases and J by 9 bases, with 23 bases between the two germline ends. Germline CDR1 is SEHNR and CDR2 is FQNEAQ (reference sequence). CDR3 length: 16 amino acids.

This chain uses TRBV21-1 with TRBJ2-7; whether TRBD2, the table's D call, matches the DNA was not checked. TRBV21-1 is an annotated pseudogene. This CDR3 spans 20 amino acids. CDR3 amino acids: CASSPMEATRTRTFSYEQYF. CDR3 coding DNA: TGTGCCAGCAGCCCCATGGAGGCTACTCGTACCCGTACATTCTCCTACGAGCAGTACTTC.

The rearrangement joins TRBV7-8 to TRBJ1-1; D is perhaps TRBD1 (6 bases). Germline assignment: CDR1 SGHVS and CDR2 FQNEAQ. This CDR3 has 16 amino acids. Trimming shortened V by 5 bases and J by 0 bases, and 16 bases separated the two germline ends. In DNA, the CDR3 is TGTGCCAGCAGCCCGCGGACAGACCACATGAACACTGAAGCTTTCTTT. Protein sequence: CASSPRTDHMNTEAFF.

Many counts were recorded for this clonotype. V and J are TRBV20-1 and TRBJ2-3; no definite D call. Germline CDR1 and CDR2: DFQATT and SNEGSKA (reference sequence). The CDR3 has 12 amino acids. Trimming removed 4 bases from V and 5 bases from J, with 10 bases in between. In DNA form, the CDR3 reads TGCAGTGCTACTGGAATAGGAGATACGCAGTATTTT. Translated, it gives CSATGIGDTQYF.

In this sample, this clonotype turned up a few times. The chain joins TRBV9 to TRBJ2-7; TRBD2 agrees at 9 bases. This CDR3 is built from 14 residues. The V gene's germline CDR1 is SGDLS and CDR2 YYNGEE. V shed 1 base, J shed 4 bases, and the junction held 3 bases outside the gene matches. Here the CDR3 reads CASSVSGRTYEQYF. CDR3 bases: TGTGCCAGCAGCGTAAGCGGGAGGACTTACGAGCAGTACTTC.

The rearrangement uses TRBV7-2 and TRBJ1-5; no clear D. CDR3 length equals 17 residues. CDR1 is SGHTA, CDR2 FQGNSA, per germline. The V end was cut by 1 base, the J end by 1 base, with 14 bases between. The CDR3 spells CASSLGMVSGSNQPQHF. The CDR3 DNA reads as TGTGCCAGCAGCTTAGGCATGGTTTCGGGGAGCAATCAGCCCCAGCATTTT.